This TCR beta chain stems from a study of blood T cell repertoires in COVID-19. As for the study in general: From T cells, B-cell-depleted T cells, or PBMCs came the material, which was cDNA or gDNA.

All enrollees were roughly 18 to 90 years old and from about two dozen US areas. In the 2 weeks before study entry, exposed participants met a COVID-19 case, which was PCR-confirmed or clinician-diagnosed. The germline V gene encodes CDR1 LGHNA and CDR2 YNFKEQ. The trim removed 6 bases at V and 7 bases at J, leaving 6 bases unmatched. The CDR3 is 15 amino acids. Original analysis: Reference gene primer amplification in the assay estimated nucleated cell counts. Using immunoSEQ multiplex PCR, the repertoire was profiled, and TCRdb retains in-frame clones only, with some absent. The V and J calls and the clone size are those of that table, but D and trimming were determined from the DNA. The sample holds approximately 220,000 clones, 90% seen once.

Input material: PBMCs or T cells enriched from blood (not recorded which). This receptor was obtained from a man aged 25 to 45 who had been exposed to COVID-19. The chain carries TRBV4-2 and TRBJ2-2; 12 nucleotides agree with TRBD2. CDR3 amino acids: CASSIPGLAGGELFF. The CDR3 DNA sequence: TGTGCCAGCAGTATACCGGGACTAGCGGGCGGGGAGCTGTTTTTT.